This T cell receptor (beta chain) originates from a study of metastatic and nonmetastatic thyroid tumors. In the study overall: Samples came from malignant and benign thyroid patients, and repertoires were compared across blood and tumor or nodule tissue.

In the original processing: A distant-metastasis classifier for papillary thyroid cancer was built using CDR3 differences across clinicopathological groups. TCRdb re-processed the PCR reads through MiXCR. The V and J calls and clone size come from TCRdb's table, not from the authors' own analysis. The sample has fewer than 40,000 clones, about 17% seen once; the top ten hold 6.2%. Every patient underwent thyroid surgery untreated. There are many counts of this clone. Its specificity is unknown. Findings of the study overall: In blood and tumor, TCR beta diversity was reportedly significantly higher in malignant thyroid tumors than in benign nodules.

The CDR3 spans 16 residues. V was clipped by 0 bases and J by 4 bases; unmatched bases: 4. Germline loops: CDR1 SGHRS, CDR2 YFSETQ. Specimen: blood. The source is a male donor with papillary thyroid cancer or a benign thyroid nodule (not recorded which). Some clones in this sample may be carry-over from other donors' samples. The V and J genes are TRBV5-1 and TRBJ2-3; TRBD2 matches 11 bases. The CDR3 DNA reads TGCGCCAGCAGCTTGGATAGCGGGGGGGCTCCAGATACGCAGTATTTT. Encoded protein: CASSLDSGGAPDTQYF.